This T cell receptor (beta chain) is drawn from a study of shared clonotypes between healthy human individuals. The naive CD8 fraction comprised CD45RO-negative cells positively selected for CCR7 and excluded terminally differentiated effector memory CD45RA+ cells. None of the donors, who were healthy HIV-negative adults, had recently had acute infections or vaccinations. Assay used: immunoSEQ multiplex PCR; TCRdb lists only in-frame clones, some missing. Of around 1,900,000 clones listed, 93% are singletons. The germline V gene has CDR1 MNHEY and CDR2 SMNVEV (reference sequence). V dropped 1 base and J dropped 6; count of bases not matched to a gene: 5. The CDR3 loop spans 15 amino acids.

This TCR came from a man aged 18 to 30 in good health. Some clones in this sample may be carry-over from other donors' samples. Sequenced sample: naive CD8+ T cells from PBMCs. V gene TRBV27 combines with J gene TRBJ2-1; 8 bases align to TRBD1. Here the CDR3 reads CASSLYDRGGNEQFF. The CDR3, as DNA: TGTGCCAGCAGTTTATATGACAGGGGTGGCAATGAGCAGTTCTTC.